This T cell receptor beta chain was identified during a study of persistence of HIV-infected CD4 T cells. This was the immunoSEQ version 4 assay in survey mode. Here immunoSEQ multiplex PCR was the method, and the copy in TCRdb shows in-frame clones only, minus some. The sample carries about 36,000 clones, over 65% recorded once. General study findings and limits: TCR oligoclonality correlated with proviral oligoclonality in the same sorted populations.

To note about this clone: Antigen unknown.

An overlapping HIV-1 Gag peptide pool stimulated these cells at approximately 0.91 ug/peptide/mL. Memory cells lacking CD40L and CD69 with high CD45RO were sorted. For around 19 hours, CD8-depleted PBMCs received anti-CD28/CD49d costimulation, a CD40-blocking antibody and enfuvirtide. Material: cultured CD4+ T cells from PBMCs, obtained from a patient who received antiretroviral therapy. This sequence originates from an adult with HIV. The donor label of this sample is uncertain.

Written as DNA, the CDR3 is TGTGCCAGCAGCTTATTAGCACAGGGTGATCAGCCCCAGCATTTT. Its protein product is CASSLLAQGDQPQHF. This sequence joins TRBV5-5 and TRBJ1-5; TRBD1 is a possible D gene (6 bases). Germline values: CDR1 SGHKS, CDR2 YYEKEE (reference sequence). Trimming took off 2 bases at V and 5 bases at J, with 14 bases between the two ends. This CDR3 contains 15 residues.